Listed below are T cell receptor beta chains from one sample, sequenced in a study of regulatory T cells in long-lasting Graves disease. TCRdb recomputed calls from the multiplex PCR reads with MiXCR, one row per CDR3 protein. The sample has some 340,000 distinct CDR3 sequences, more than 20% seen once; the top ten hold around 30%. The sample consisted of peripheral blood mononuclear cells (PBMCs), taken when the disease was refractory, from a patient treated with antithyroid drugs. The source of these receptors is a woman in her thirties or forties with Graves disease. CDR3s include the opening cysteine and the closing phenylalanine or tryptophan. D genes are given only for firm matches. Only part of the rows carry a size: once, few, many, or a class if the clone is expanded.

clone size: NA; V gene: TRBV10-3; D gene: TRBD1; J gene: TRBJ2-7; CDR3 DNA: TGTGCCATCGGCGAAGACAGGGGCTACGAGCAGTACTTC; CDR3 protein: CAIGEDRGYEQYF
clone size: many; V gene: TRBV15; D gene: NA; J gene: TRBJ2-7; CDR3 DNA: TGTGCCACCAGCAGAGATCTGGCAGACTACGAGCAGTACTTC; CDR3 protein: CATSRDLADYEQYF
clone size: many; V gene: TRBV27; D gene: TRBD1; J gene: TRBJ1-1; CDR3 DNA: TGTGCCAGCACCGATGGGACAGGGGGCACTGAAGCTTTCTTT; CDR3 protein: CASTDGTGGTEAFF
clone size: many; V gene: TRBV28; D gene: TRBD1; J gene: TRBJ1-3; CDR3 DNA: TGTGCCAGCAGTTCCACAGGGGAATCTGGAAACACCATATATTTT; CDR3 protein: CASSSTGESGNTIYF
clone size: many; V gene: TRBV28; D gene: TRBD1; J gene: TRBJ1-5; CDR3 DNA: TGTGCCAGCAGTTTTTGGGGACAGGGTAATTTTGTGGGACAGCCCCAGCATTTT; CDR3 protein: CASSFWGQGNFVGQPQHF
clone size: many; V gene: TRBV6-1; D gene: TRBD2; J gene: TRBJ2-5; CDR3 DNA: TGTGCCAGCGGGTCCGGGACTAGCGGGAGGTACCAAGAGACCCAGTACTTC; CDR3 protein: CASGSGTSGRYQETQYF
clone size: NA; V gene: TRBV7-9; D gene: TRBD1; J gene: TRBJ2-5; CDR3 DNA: TGTGCCAGCAGCAGAAACAGGGGGGAGACCCAGTACTTC; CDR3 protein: CASSRNRGETQYF
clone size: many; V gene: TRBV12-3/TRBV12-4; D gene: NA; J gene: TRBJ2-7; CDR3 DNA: TGTGCCAGCAGTTGGAGGGCGCCGAAGTACGAGCAGTACTTC; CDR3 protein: CASSWRAPKYEQYF
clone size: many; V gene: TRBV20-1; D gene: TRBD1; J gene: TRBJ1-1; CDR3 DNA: TGCAGTGCTAGAGATGCGGCAGGGGGTATTGAAGCTTTCTTT; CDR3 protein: CSARDAAGGIEAFF
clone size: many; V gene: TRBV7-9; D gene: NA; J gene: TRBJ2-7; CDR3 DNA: TGTGCCAGCAGCCCGGGGAGTAACTACGAGCAGTACTTC; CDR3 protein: CASSPGSNYEQYF
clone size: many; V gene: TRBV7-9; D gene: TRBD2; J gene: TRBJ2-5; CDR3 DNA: TGTGCCAGCAGCTTGGCTAGCGGGAGGGTCCCGGAGACCCAGTACTTC; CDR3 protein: CASSLASGRVPETQYF
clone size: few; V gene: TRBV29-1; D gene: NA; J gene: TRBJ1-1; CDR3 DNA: TGCAGCGTTGGAATTCTCATGGCCACTGAAGCTTTCTTT; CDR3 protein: CSVGILMATEAFF
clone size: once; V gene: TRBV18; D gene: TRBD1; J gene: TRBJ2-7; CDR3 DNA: TGTGCCAGCTCACCAGAGGACAGGGTCTCCTACGAGCAGTACTTC; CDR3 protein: CASSPEDRVSYEQYF
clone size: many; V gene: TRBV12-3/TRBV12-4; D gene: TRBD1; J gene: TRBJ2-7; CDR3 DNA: TGTGCCAGCAGTCAGGGACAGGGCTACGAGCAGTACTTC; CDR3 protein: CASSQGQGYEQYF
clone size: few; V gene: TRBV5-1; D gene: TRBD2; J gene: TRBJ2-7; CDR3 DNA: TGCGCCAGCAGCCACGGACTAGCGGCAGGCAAGCAGTACTTC; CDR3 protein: CASSHGLAAGKQYF
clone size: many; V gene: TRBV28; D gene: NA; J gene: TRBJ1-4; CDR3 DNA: TGTGCCAGCAGTAAGAATGGGGGAAAGCATGAAAAACTGTTTTTT; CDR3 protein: CASSKNGGKHEKLFF
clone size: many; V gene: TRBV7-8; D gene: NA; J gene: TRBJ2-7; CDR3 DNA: TGTGCCAGCAGCTTAGATGTACTACCCTACGAGCAGTACTTC; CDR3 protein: CASSLDVLPYEQYF
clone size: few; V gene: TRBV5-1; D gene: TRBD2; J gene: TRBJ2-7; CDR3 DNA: TGCGCCAGCAGATGGGAGGGACCCTACGAGCAGTACTTC; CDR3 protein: CASRWEGPYEQYF
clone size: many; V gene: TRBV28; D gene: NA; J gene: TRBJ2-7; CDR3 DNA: TGTGCCACCACAGGGAAAGCATCGGGAGAGCAGTACTTC; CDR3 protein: CATTGKASGEQYF
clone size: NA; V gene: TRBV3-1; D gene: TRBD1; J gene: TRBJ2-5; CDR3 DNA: TGTGCCAGCAGCCAGGGACAGCCTGAAAGGGAGACCCAGTACTTC; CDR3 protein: CASSQGQPERETQYF
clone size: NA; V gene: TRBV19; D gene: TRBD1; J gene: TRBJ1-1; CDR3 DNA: TGTGCCATCCGGACAGGAGTAAACACTGAAGCTTTCTTT; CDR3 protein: CAIRTGVNTEAFF
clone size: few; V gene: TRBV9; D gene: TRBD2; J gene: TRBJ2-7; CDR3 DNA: TGTGCCAGCAGCGTAGGTTCTAGCGGGACAGCCTACGAGCAGTACTTC; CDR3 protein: CASSVGSSGTAYEQYF
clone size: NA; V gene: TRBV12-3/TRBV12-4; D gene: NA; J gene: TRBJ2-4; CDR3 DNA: TGTGCCAGCAGTTCCAAGCCAAAAACCGGCCCCAAAAACATTCAGTACTTC; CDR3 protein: CASSSKPKTGPKNIQYF
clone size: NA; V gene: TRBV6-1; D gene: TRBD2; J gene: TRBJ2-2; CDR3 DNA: TGTGCCAGCAGTCACCCGGGACTAGCGGACTTAGGGATCACCGGGGAGCTGTTTTTT; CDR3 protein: CASSHPGLADLGITGELFF
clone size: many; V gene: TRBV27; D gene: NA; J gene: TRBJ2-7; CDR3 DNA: TGTGCCAGCAGTTCCGGTAGAGTCTACGAGCAGTACTTC; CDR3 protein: CASSSGRVYEQYF
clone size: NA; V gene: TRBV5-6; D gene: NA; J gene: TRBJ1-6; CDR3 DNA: TGTGCCAGCAGCTTGAGCGGCAGGGAGATTTCACCCCTCCACTTT; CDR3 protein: CASSLSGREISPLHF
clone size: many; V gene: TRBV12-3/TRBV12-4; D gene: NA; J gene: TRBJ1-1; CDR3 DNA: TGTGCCAGCACCCAGAGGTTGAACACTGAAGCTTTCTTT; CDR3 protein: CASTQRLNTEAFF
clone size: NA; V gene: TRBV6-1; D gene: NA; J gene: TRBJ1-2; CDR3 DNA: TGCGCCAGCAGTGAGTCAGAAACGTTTTTGGAGGCTAACTATGGCTACACCTTC; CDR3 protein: CASSESETFLEANYGYTF
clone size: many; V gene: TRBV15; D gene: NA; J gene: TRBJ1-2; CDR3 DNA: TGTGCCACCAGCAGAGATCAAGGGATACTCTATGGCTACACCTTC; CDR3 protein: CATSRDQGILYGYTF
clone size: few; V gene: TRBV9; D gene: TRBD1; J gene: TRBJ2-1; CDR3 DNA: TGTGCCAGCAGCGACACCCACAGGGGGCGAAAGAATGAGCAGTTCTTC; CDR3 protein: CASSDTHRGRKNEQFF
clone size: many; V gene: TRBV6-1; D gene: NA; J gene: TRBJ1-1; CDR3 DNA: TGTGCCAGCAGAACACTGGGGCAGAACACTGAAGCTTTCTTT; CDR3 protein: CASRTLGQNTEAFF
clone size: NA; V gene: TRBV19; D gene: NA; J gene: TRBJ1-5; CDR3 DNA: TGTGCCAGTAGTATAGGTCACAACCTCAATCAGCCCCAGCATTTT; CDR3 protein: CASSIGHNLNQPQHF
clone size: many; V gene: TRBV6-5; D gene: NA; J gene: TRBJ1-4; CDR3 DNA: TGTGCCAGCAGTTACCGGGGCGCGGGTGAAAAACTGTTTTTT; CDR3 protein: CASSYRGAGEKLFF
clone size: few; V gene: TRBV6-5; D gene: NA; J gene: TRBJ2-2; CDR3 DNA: TGTGCCAGCAGTTACCGCCCGGGGGGCGGGACGGGCACCGGGGAGCTGTTTTTT; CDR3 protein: CASSYRPGGGTGTGELFF
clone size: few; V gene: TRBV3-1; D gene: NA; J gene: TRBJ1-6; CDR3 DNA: TGTGCCAGCAGCCAAGATTTTAGGCCAGCTCTTTCTTCACCCCTCCACTTT; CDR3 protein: CASSQDFRPALSSPLHF
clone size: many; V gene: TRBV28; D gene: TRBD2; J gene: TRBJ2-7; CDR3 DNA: TGTGCCAGCAGTTTACTACCGGGACTAGCTGTCTACGAGCAGTACTTC; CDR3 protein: CASSLLPGLAVYEQYF
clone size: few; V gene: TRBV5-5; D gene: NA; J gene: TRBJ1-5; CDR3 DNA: TGTGCCAGCATGGACAGATCAACGGGTCAGCCCCAGCATTTT; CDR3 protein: CASMDRSTGQPQHF
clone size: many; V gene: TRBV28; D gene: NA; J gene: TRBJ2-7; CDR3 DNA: TGTGCCAGCAATAATGGGGACGAGCAGTACTTC; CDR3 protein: CASNNGDEQYF
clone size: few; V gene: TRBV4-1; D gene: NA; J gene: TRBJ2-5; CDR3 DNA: TGCGCCAGCAGCCAAGATGAGGGATTACGGGAGACCCAGTACTTC; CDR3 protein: CASSQDEGLRETQYF
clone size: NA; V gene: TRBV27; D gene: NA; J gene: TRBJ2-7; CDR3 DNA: TGTGCCAGCAGTTTCGGCGACTACCCCCTGGGCGAGCAGTACTTC; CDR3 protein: CASSFGDYPLGEQYF
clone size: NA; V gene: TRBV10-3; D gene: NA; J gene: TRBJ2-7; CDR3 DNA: TGTGCCAGCAGCCGCGAGGCTCGGAACGAGCGGTACTTC; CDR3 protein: CASSREARNERYF
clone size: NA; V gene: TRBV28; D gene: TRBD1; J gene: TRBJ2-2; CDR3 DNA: TGTGCCAGCAGAGGGACAGGGCCCGGGGAGCTGTTTTTT; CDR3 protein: CASRGTGPGELFF
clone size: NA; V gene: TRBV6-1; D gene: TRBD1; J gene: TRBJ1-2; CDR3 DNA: TGTGCCAGCAGCCCAGTCACCGGGACAGGGTATGGCTACACCTTC; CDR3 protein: CASSPVTGTGYGYTF
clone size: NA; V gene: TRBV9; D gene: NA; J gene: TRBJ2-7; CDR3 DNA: TGTGCCAGCAGCGACCACGAGGGGGGCTCCTACGAGCAGTACTTC; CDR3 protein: CASSDHEGGSYEQYF
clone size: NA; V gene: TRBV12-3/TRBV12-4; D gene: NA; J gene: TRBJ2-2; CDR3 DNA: TGTGCCAGCAGTTTCCTCTCCTTACCCGGGGAGCTGTTTTTT; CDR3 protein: CASSFLSLPGELFF
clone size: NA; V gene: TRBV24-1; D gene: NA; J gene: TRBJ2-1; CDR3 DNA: TGTGCCACCAGTGACTCGGGAGCGGATGAGCAGTTCTTC; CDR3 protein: CATSDSGADEQFF
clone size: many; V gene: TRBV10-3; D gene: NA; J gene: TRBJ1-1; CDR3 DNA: TGTGCCATCAGCCTATCGGGGGCAGCCACTGAAGCTTTCTTT; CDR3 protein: CAISLSGAATEAFF
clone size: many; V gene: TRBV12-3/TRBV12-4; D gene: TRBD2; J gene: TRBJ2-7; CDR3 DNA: TGTGCCAGCAGTTTAGCGTCCCTAGCGGGACCCCTGAACGAGCAGTACTTC; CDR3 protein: CASSLASLAGPLNEQYF
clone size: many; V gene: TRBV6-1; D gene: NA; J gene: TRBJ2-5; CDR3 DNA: TGTGCCAGCAAGTACCTCCCCAGGGCGCCCGGGCTAGAGACCCAGTACTTC; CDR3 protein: CASKYLPRAPGLETQYF
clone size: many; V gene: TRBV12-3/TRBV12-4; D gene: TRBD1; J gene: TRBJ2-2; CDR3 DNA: TGTGCCAGCAGTTGGACAGGGAACACCGGGGAGCTGTTTTTT; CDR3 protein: CASSWTGNTGELFF
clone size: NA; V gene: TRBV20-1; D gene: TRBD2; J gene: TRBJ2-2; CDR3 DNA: TGCAGTGCTAGAGTCCCGGGGGGAGCGAACACCGGGGAGCTGTTTTTT; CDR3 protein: CSARVPGGANTGELFF
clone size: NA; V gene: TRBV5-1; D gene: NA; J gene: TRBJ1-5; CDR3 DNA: TGCGCCAGCAGCTTGATGGGGATAGATCAGCCCCAGCATTTT; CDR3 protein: CASSLMGIDQPQHF
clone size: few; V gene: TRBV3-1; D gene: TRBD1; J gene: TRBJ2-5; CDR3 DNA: TGTGCCAGCAGACCGACAGGGACCCAAGAGACCCAGTACTTC; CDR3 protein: CASRPTGTQETQYF
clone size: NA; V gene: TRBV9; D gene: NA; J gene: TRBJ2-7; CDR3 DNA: TGTGCCAGCAGCGTAGGAGGGTTCTCCTACGAGCAGTACTTC; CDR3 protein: CASSVGGFSYEQYF